This entry is about one T cell receptor (beta chain). These data belong to a study of OX40 agonist ivuxolimab in advanced cancers. The V gene's germline CDR1 is LNHDA and CDR2 SQIVND (reference sequence). The CDR3 sequence is 16 residues long. Deletions cut 5 bases from V and 7 bases from J, with 23 bases between. The assay was immunoSEQ multiplex PCR, and TCRdb's table has in-frame clones only and misses some. Of around 40,000 clones in the sample, around 85% were seen once. This chain connects TRBV19 to TRBJ1-1, with D maybe TRBD1 (6 bases). The receptor was isolated from an adult with an advanced solid tumor such as melanoma, head and neck, liver or kidney cancer. The sample in question was CD4+ or CD8+ T cells sorted from blood, obtained in a trial of the OX40 agonist ivuxolimab. CDR3 DNA: TGTGCCAGTAGTGCCCCCCGTCTGCGGGGGCTCGGTGAAGCTTTCTTT. Encoded protein: CASSAPRLRGLGEAFF.